Listed below are T cell receptor beta chains from one sample, sequenced in a study of graft-versus-host responses after intestinal transplantation. The assay was immunoSEQ multiplex PCR, and TCRdb's table has in-frame clones only and misses some. The table has about 120,000 clones, around nine tenths seen once. The antigens of these receptors remain unknown. The starting material was unstimulated CD4+ T cells sorted from spleen or lymph node cells, obtained before transplant. These receptors were obtained from a human donor who was the organ donor for an intestinal transplant. CDR3s include the opening cysteine and the closing phenylalanine or tryptophan. A D gene is named only where the DNA matches it firmly. For some rows the clone size is stated as once, few or many, or as a class when expanded; others skip it.

TRBJ2-1 NA NA TRBV10-3 CAISERGEQFF TGTGCCATCAGTGAAAGAGGCGAGCAGTTCTTC
TRBJ1-3 NA once TRBV18 CASSPVTFSSGNTIYF TGTGCCAGCTCACCAGTGACATTTTCATCTGGAAACACCATATATTTT
TRBJ2-3 TRBD2 NA TRBV2 CASSALASTDTQYF TGTGCCAGCAGCGCACTAGCGAGCACAGATACGCAGTATTTT
TRBJ2-7 NA NA TRBV19 CASKRGSGAAYEQYF TGTGCCAGTAAAAGGGGTTCGGGCGCCGCCTACGAGCAGTACTTC
TRBJ2-7 NA NA TRBV19 CASSTWTDGSYEQYF TGTGCCAGTAGTACCTGGACAGATGGCTCCTACGAGCAGTACTTC
TRBJ2-7 NA NA TRBV7-9 CASSLAGSNEQYF TGTGCCAGCAGCTTAGCCGGGTCAAACGAGCAGTACTTC
TRBJ2-3 NA NA TRBV6-6 CASSYGPNTDTQYF TGTGCCAGCAGTTACGGGCCTAACACAGATACGCAGTATTTT
TRBJ2-5 TRBD1 NA TRBV5-8 CASSVRDRVLGTQYF TGTGCCAGCAGCGTGCGGGACAGGGTACTTGGGACCCAGTACTTC
TRBJ2-7 TRBD1 NA TRBV10-3 CAISHRGSYEQYF TGTGCCATCAGTCACAGGGGATCCTACGAGCAGTACTTC
TRBJ2-3 TRBD2 NA TRBV4-2 CASSQVGTREDTQYF TGTGCCAGCAGCCAAGTAGGGACTAGGGAAGATACGCAGTATTTT